Listed here is a single TCR beta chain. What it binds is unknown. The data are from a study of Tregs in tolerant kidney transplant recipients. Findings and caveats of the study: Tolerant patients' donor-specific Tregs expanded beyond overall Tregs, suggesting antigen-driven growth. No direct test of biological reproducibility was done here. The small number of patients limits these findings pending further validation.

Sequencing was performed with immunoSEQ multiplex PCR; in TCRdb, only in-frame clones are kept and a portion is missing. This sample has about 87,000 clones, with under 95% found just once. V was trimmed by 0 bases and J by 5 bases, leaving 7 bases between them. In germline, CDR1 is GTSNPN, CDR2 SVGIG (reference sequence). This CDR3 region has 12 residues. Unstimulated regulatory T cells (CD4+CD25+CD127-), CD4+CD25- non-regulatory cells, CD4 and CD8 cells were FACS-sorted from thawed PBMCs. Sequences were derived from CD4+ T cells from blood, sampled before the transplant. The chain recombines TRBV30 with TRBJ1-2; D uncertain. The source of this sequence is a human donor who received a combined kidney and bone marrow transplant. CDR3: CAWSVLGYGYTF. CDR3 sequence (DNA): TGTGCCTGGAGTGTACTCGGTTATGGCTACACCTTC.